The 17 T cell receptor beta chains reported below all come from one sample, sequenced in a study of cytomegalovirus exposure and HLA in healthy donors. Use of 60 Vbeta and 13 Jbeta primers characterized the PCR. Sequencing used immunoSEQ multiplex PCR; TCRdb keeps in-frame clones, though not all of them. The sample holds some 200,000 clones, roughly 80% seen once. Sequencing was done on a sample of PBMCs. Every receptor here comes from a man over 45 in good health and CMV-seronegative.

The count of this clone is one. This specimen includes other DNA sequences encoding the same CDR3. CDR3 DNA: TGTGCCAGCAGCTTATCAGGTAACACTGAAGCTTTCTTT. Translating it yields CASSLSGNTEAFF. The J gene is TRBJ1-1, the V gene TRBV7-3; D unclear. This CDR3 contains 13 residues. V gave up 2 bases and J gave up 2 bases, with 6 bases separating them. Per the germline V gene, CDR1 is SGHTA and CDR2 is FQGTGA. Together with reference TRBV7-3 and TRBJ1-1, the CDR3 gives the full variable domain: GAGVSQTPSNKVTEKGKYVELRCDPISGHTALYWYRQSLGQGPEFLIYFQGTGAADDSGLPNDRFFAVRPEGSVSTLKIQRTERGDSAVYLCASSLSGNTEAFFGQGTRLTVV.

The chain couples TRBV29-1 to TRBJ1-2; D not resolved. Germline V CDR1 and CDR2: SQVTM, ANQGSEA. V dropped 7 bases and J dropped 6 bases, with 15 bases sitting between them. The length of the CDR3 is 12 residues. The CDR3 bases are TGCAGCGCGAGGGATTCGCTCGATGGCTACACCTTC. Translation gives CSARDSLDGYTF.

The chain has TRBV15 and TRBJ1-4; 9 nucleotides agree with TRBD1. This CDR3 is built from 15 residues. Per the germline V gene, CDR1 is LNHNV and CDR2 is YYDKDF (reference sequence). J gave up 5 bases and V 1 base, and 2 bases lay outside the gene matches. The CDR3 sequence: CATSRGQGENEKLFF. CDR3 nucleotide sequence: TGTGCCACCAGCAGAGGACAGGGGGAAAATGAAAAACTGTTTTTT. Filled out from reference TRBV15 and TRBJ1-4, the complete variable domain reads DAMVIQNPRYQVTQFGKPVTLSCSQTLNHNVMYWYQQKSSQAPKLLFHYYDKDFNNEADTPDNFQSRRPNTSFCFLDIRSPGLGDTAMYLCATSRGQGENEKLFFGSGTQLSVL.

This clone was detected once. The chain has TRBV10-3 and TRBJ2-1; 7 nucleotides match TRBD2. Germline V CDR1 and CDR2: ENHRY, SYGVKD. Trimming at V came to 7 bases and at J to 9 bases, leaving 9 bases not matched to a gene. This CDR3 is built from 13 residues. The DNA of the CDR3 is TGTGCCATCACCCCTGGGACTAAGAGTGAGCAGTTCTTC. This gives the protein CAITPGTKSEQFF.

CDR3 DNA sequence: TGTGCCAGCAGTTACAGGGACAGGGGGACCTACGAGCAGTACTTC. The encoded protein is CASSYRDRGTYEQYF. The chain joins TRBV6-5 to TRBJ2-7; 11 bases align to TRBD1. With 2 bases clipped from V and 2 bases from J, the junction kept 2 bases outside the gene matches. CDR3 length: 15 residues. Germline V gives CDR1 MNHEY, CDR2 SVGAGI.

With regard to this clone: This same CDR3 is encoded by further DNA sequences in the sample. V and J are TRBV9 and TRBJ1-1; D is possibly TRBD1 (5 bases). The CDR3 contains 13 residues. V gave up 0 bases and J gave up 4 bases, with 7 bases separating them. Germline CDR1 is SGDLS and CDR2 is YYNGEE. The CDR3 loop is CASSVGGATEAFF. The CDR3, as DNA: TGTGCCAGCAGCGTAGGTGGGGCCACTGAAGCTTTCTTT.

This chain joins TRBV6-1 and TRBJ2-2; TRBD1 aligns across 7 bases. This CDR3 has 14 residues. The germline gives CDR1 MNHNS, CDR2 SASEGT. With 8 bases clipped from V and 7 bases from J, the junction kept 10 bases outside the gene matches. As DNA, the CDR3 is TGTGCCAGCGGAAGGACAGGAACGGGCGGGGAGCTGTTTTTT. This codes for CASGRTGTGGELFF.

The CDR3 is CASSPPSRGQNTEAFF. For the CDR3, the DNA is TGTGCCAGCTCACCACCGAGTAGGGGGCAGAACACTGAAGCTTTCTTT. The chain uses TRBV18 and TRBJ1-1, with 7 bases identical to TRBD1. The V and J ends lost 0 bases and 1 base, in that order; junction bases with no gene match: 5. The CDR3 runs 16 residues. CDR1 and CDR2 from the germline V gene are KGHSH and LQKENI.

J is TRBJ1-1 and V is TRBV2, with D tentatively TRBD1 (5 bases). The V gene's germline CDR1 is SNHLY and CDR2 FYNNEI. V lost 6 bases and J 4 bases, leaving 9 bases between the germline ends. The CDR3 is 12 amino acids. The CDR3: CASRGGGTEAFF. CDR3 sequence (DNA): TGTGCCAGCAGGGGGGGAGGCACTGAAGCTTTCTTT.

This clone was seen a single time. The chain couples TRBV4-3 to TRBJ2-2, with D perhaps TRBD1 (5 bases). The CDR3 contains 17 residues. The V gene lost 1 base and the J gene lost 5 bases, with 17 bases spanning the gap. The germline CDR1 and CDR2 sequences are LGHNA and YSLEER. CDR3 bases: TGCGCCAGCAGCCAAGTTTGGCGTGGCAGGGAAACCGGGGAGCTGTTTTTT. Its protein product is CASSQVWRGRETGELFF.

This chain joins TRBV7-9 and TRBJ1-2; D might be TRBD1 (6 bases). V lost 5 bases, J lost 8 bases, and 18 bases lay in between. Germline CDR1 SEHNR, CDR2 FQNEAQ (reference sequence). CDR3 length equals 14 residues. DNA of the CDR3: TGTGCCAGCAGCGGGGACCGGGACAATTTAGGCTACACCTTC. This sequence encodes CASSGDRDNLGYTF.

V usage is TRBV19 and J usage is TRBJ2-5; TRBD1 aligns across 7 bases. CDR3 length: 14 amino acids. With 9 bases clipped from V and 4 bases from J, the junction kept 11 bases outside the gene matches. CDR1 and CDR2 from the germline V gene are LNHDA and SQIVND (reference sequence). The DNA for the CDR3 is TGTGCCAGCACGGACAGGTCAATGGGAGAGACCCAGTACTTC. This translates into CASTDRSMGETQYF.

The chain carries TRBV5-1 and TRBJ2-5, with 12 bases lining up with TRBD2. J was trimmed by 2 bases and V by 5 bases; bases with no gene match: 4. CDR3 length: 15 amino acids. Looked up from germline, CDR1 is SGHRS and CDR2 is YFSETQ. The CDR3 DNA reads TGCGCCAGCAGTCGGACTAGCGGGAATCAAGAGACCCAGTACTTC. Translation: CASSRTSGNQETQYF.

This clone was detected only a few times. This could be a read error, since a much larger clone is one nucleotide away. The chain employs TRBV5-8 and TRBJ2-7; the D gene is possibly TRBD2 (6 bases). The CDR3 length is 15 residues. Germline CDR1 reads SGHTS; CDR2 reads YDEGEE. Trimming cost V 3 bases and J 4 bases, with 17 bases left between them. CDR3 amino acids: CASSSYRGTPYEQYF. CDR3 nucleotides: TGTGCCAGCAGCTCCTACCGTGGGACTCCTTACGAGCAGTACTTC.

V and J are TRBV7-3 and TRBJ2-3, with D tentatively TRBD2 (6 bases). This CDR3 contains 14 residues. In germline, CDR1 is SGHTA, CDR2 FQGTGA. Deletions cut 3 bases from V and 2 bases from J, with 9 bases between. This CDR3 is CASSFGGFTDTQYF. In DNA, the CDR3 is TGTGCCAGCAGCTTCGGGGGATTCACAGATACGCAGTATTTT.

On this clone: Its ends do not fully match the called genes, so a read error is possible. The chain recombines TRBV6-5 with TRBJ1-5; 12 nucleotides agree with TRBD1. Germline V gene data show CDR1 as MNHEY and CDR2 as SVGAGI. The CDR3 totals 15 residues. Here the CDR3 reads CASSSGTGGKQPQHF. The CDR3 DNA follows: TGTGCCAGCAGTTCCGGGACAGGGGGCAAACAGCCCCAGCATTTT.

The genes are TRBV19 and TRBJ1-1, with 7 bases that match TRBD1. The germline CDR1 and CDR2 sequences are LNHDA and SQIVND (reference sequence). With 7 bases clipped from V and 1 base from J, the junction kept 3 bases outside the gene matches. This CDR3 contains 13 residues. The chain's CDR3 is CASNRQGNTEAFF. The CDR3 DNA reads TGTGCCAGTAACAGACAGGGGAACACTGAAGCTTTCTTT.